Following are 31 T cell receptor beta chains from one sample sequenced in a study of human CD8 memory T cell subsets. TCR beta was sequenced from UMI-tagged 5' RACE libraries. Using the 5' RACE reads, TCRdb records one entry per CDR3 protein without DNA. Its listing shows 5,600 or so distinct CDR3 sequences. The sequencing sample was made of CD8+ effector memory T cells (TEM) sorted from PBMCs. Specified subset: effector memory CD8 T cells, CCR7- CD45RO+ CD95+. The origin of the receptors is a human donor in good health.

The rearrangement uses TRBV5-1 and TRBJ2-7; without DNA, the TCRdb call of TRBD1 cannot be checked. The CDR3 sequence is 16 residues long. Germline CDR1 SGHRS, CDR2 YFSETQ. The CDR3 sequence is CASSFGQGMSSYEQYF.

Its frequency marks this clonotype as medium-sized (0.01 to 0.1%). The chain joins TRBV9 to TRBJ1-1. Per the germline V gene, CDR1 is SGDLS and CDR2 is YYNGEE. CDR3 size: 13 residues. CDR3 amino acids: CASSVALWSEAFF. The full variable domain, rest sourced from reference TRBV9 and TRBJ1-1, is DSGVTQTPKHLITATGQRVTLRCSPRSGDLSVYWYQQSLDQGLQFLIQYYNGEERAKGNILERFSAQQFPDLHSELNLSSLELGDSALYFCASSVALWSEAFFGQGTRLTVV.

This clonotype is labeled medium-sized based on frequency. The V gene is TRBV27, the J gene TRBJ2-3; there is no DNA to check the TCRdb D call of TRBD1. CDR1 MNHEY and CDR2 SMNVEV come from the germline V gene (reference sequence). The length of the CDR3 is 15 residues. CDR3 loop: CASNSFPGSTDTQYF.

This chain connects TRBV18 to TRBJ2-1. Germline CDR1 KGHSH, CDR2 LQKENI. The CDR3 spans 11 residues. CDR3 in amino acids: CASSSDDEQFF. Complete variable domain (other parts from reference TRBV18 and TRBJ2-1): NAGVMQNPRHLVRRRGQEARLRCSPMKGHSHVYWYRQLPEEGLKFMVYLQKENIIDESGMPKERFSAEFPKEGPSILRIQQVVRGDSAAYFCASSSDDEQFFGPGTRLTVL.

The V and J genes are TRBV14 and TRBJ2-7. CDR1 and CDR2 from the germline V gene are SGHDN and FVKESK. This CDR3 is 11 amino acids long. The CDR3 loop is CASSQGYEQYF.

The chain joins TRBV7-2 to TRBJ2-5; the TCRdb call, TRBD1, lacks DNA for checking. The germline V gene encodes CDR1 SGHTA and CDR2 FQGNSA. This CDR3 comprises 15 residues. The CDR3 is CASSLLAVPQETQYF. The entire variable domain, with the rest obtained from reference TRBV7-2 and TRBJ2-5, is as follows: GAGVSQSPSNKVTEKGKDVELRCDPISGHTALYWYRQSLGQGLEFLIYFQGNSAPDKSGLPSDRFSAERTGGSVSTLTIQRTQQEDSAVYLCASSLLAVPQETQYFGPGTRLLVL.

This sequence joins TRBV27 and TRBJ1-1. This CDR3 spans 15 amino acids. Per germline, CDR1 MNHEY and CDR2 SMNVEV (reference sequence). The CDR3: CASSRSTGPGTEAFF.

The chain has TRBV20-1 and TRBJ1-3; TCRdb's assignment of TRBD1 cannot be checked, as there is no DNA. The germline V gene has CDR1 DFQATT and CDR2 SNEGSKA (reference sequence). The CDR3 spans 13 residues. The CDR3 region is CSARAGAGNTIYF.

Frequency places this clonotype as medium-sized. The V gene is TRBV4-1, the J gene TRBJ1-5; without DNA, the TCRdb call of TRBD1 cannot be checked. The germline CDR1 and CDR2 sequences are MGHRA and YSYEKL. The CDR3 sequence is 16 residues long. CDR3 in amino acids: CASSPRDRGDNQPQHF.

The chain combines TRBV29-1 with TRBJ2-2; TCRdb selects TRBD2, and the lack of DNA leaves this call unchecked. The germline CDR1 and CDR2 sequences are SQVTM and ANQGSEA. The CDR3 covers 15 residues. CDR3 in amino acids: CSVVLPNAGTGELFF.

This chain connects TRBV25-1 to TRBJ1-1; the D gene TCRdb calls, TRBD1, cannot be checked with no DNA. The CDR3 has 14 amino acids. Germline assignment: CDR1 MGHDK and CDR2 SYGVNS. The CDR3 loop is CASSRTGTATEAFF.

This clonotype is large by frequency. The V call is TRBV24-1, the J call TRBJ2-6. The CDR3 sequence is 17 residues long. Germline V gives CDR1 KGHDR, CDR2 SFDVKD. CDR3 loop: CATSDNGRFSGANVLTF.

Considering frequency, this clonotype is large. This chain uses TRBV4-2 with TRBJ1-5. Germline CDR1 LGHNA, CDR2 YNFKEQ. The CDR3 covers 13 residues. CDR3 loop: CASSQLTNQPQHF.

This clonotype counts as medium-sized by frequency. The rearrangement links TRBV20-1 to TRBJ2-7. Per the germline V gene, CDR1 is DFQATT and CDR2 is SNEGSKA (reference sequence). The CDR3 covers 12 residues. The CDR3 reads CSARRRDYEQYF.

This clonotype counts as medium-sized by frequency. This rearrangement joins TRBV7-6 to TRBJ2-5. The CDR3 length is 13 residues. In germline, CDR1 is SGHVS, CDR2 FNYEAQ. Here the CDR3 reads CASSLAQGETQYF.

The V gene is TRBV5-1, the J gene TRBJ2-7; TCRdb's D gene call, TRBD2, goes unchecked for lack of DNA. Germline V lookup: CDR1 SGHRS, CDR2 YFSETQ. The CDR3 is 15 amino acids. CDR3 loop: CASSLAPQGRDEQYF.

The V call is TRBV5-6, the J call TRBJ2-7. This CDR3 region has 15 residues. Germline V gives CDR1 SGHDT, CDR2 YYEEEE. CDR3 residues: CASSLKADTLYEQYF.

This chain uses TRBV6-1 with TRBJ2-4; TCRdb's D gene call, TRBD2, goes unchecked for lack of DNA. This CDR3 is built from 16 residues. Germline lookup yields CDR1 MNHNS and CDR2 SASEGT. CDR3 sequence: CASSEASGGAKNIQYF.

This clonotype counts as medium-sized (0.01 to 0.1%) by frequency. This chain links TRBV27 with TRBJ2-1; TCRdb reports TRBD2, a call that lacks DNA to check it against. The CDR3 loop spans 18 amino acids. Looked up from germline, CDR1 is MNHEY and CDR2 is SMNVEV (reference sequence). The CDR3 loop is CASSSGTSEGGTYNEQFF.

V gene TRBV5-1 combines with J gene TRBJ2-1; TCRdb selects TRBD2, and the lack of DNA leaves this call unchecked. The germline gives CDR1 SGHRS, CDR2 YFSETQ. The length of the CDR3 is 15 residues. CDR3 protein: CASSLGLADYNEQFF.

V usage is TRBV6-6 and J usage is TRBJ2-1. Germline values: CDR1 MNHNY, CDR2 SVGAGI (reference sequence). The CDR3 runs 15 residues. The CDR3 sequence: CASSFLEPRYNEQFF.

V is TRBV12-3 or TRBV12-4 and J is TRBJ2-7; TCRdb's D call of TRBD2 is untestable without DNA. This CDR3 contains 19 residues. The CDR3 reads CASSLNLALAGGFPYEQYF.

This chain connects TRBV9 to TRBJ1-2; TCRdb's D call, TRBD1, is unchecked because there is no DNA. Germline CDR1 and CDR2: SGDLS and YYNGEE. The CDR3 runs to 17 residues. CDR3 loop: CASSVGFRQGTPGGYTF.

V gene TRBV19 combines with J gene TRBJ2-1. Germline CDR1 is LNHDA and CDR2 is SQIVND (reference sequence). This CDR3 spans 11 amino acids. The CDR3 sequence: CASSIWNEQFF.

This rearrangement joins TRBV29-1 to TRBJ2-1; TCRdb proposes TRBD2, but this gene call is untestable without DNA. The germline gives CDR1 SQVTM, CDR2 ANQGSEA. The CDR3 loop spans 11 amino acids. The CDR3 here is CSVPAAATQFF.

This rearrangement joins TRBV30 to TRBJ2-1; absent DNA, TCRdb's TRBD2 call cannot be checked. The CDR3 spans 17 residues. The germline V gene encodes CDR1 GTSNPN and CDR2 SVGIG (reference sequence). The CDR3 loop reads CAWGPGLAGGPGNEQFF.

The gene calls are TRBV29-1 and TRBJ2-1. The CDR3 extends over 11 amino acids. CDR1 SQVTM and CDR2 ANQGSEA come from the germline V gene. The CDR3 here is CSAVEYNEQFF.

The genes are TRBV9 and TRBJ2-7; TCRdb selects TRBD2, and the lack of DNA leaves this call unchecked. Germline lookup yields CDR1 SGDLS and CDR2 YYNGEE. The CDR3 runs to 13 residues. The CDR3 region is CASSVRETYEQYF.

The chain recombines TRBV20-1 with TRBJ2-7; TCRdb's D gene call, TRBD1, goes unchecked for lack of DNA. Looked up from germline, CDR1 is DFQATT and CDR2 is SNEGSKA (reference sequence). This CDR3 has 13 residues. CDR3 sequence: CSAETGGVGEQYF.

The chain is built from TRBV7-3 and TRBJ2-2; TCRdb proposes TRBD1, but this gene call is untestable without DNA. This CDR3 has 18 residues. In germline, CDR1 is SGHTA, CDR2 FQGTGA. The chain's CDR3 is CASSLQPWDSSNTGELFF.

Judged by frequency, this clonotype is medium-sized (0.01 to 0.1%). This rearrangement joins TRBV25-1 to TRBJ2-2; absent DNA, TCRdb's TRBD1 call cannot be checked. The CDR3 extends over 14 amino acids. Looked up from germline, CDR1 is MGHDK and CDR2 is SYGVNS. CDR3 region: CASTPGGGTGELFF. The full variable domain, rest sourced from reference TRBV25-1 and TRBJ2-2, is EADIYQTPRYLVIGTGKKITLECSQTMGHDKMYWYQQDPGMELHLIHYSYGVNSTEKGDLSSESTVSRIRTEHFPLTLESARPSHTSQYLCASTPGGGTGELFFGEGSRLTVL.